These 10 T cell receptor beta chains originate from one sample sequenced in a study of cytomegalovirus exposure and HLA in healthy donors. The PCR had 60 Vbeta and 13 Jbeta primers. The repertoire was sequenced with immunoSEQ multiplex PCR; TCRdb's copy has only in-frame clones and lacks some. The sample records more than 150,000 clones, around 76% being singletons. Sequencing was done on a sample of PBMCs. These receptors all come from a woman in her thirties in good health and CMV-seropositive.

This clone was seen only a few times. Here the CDR3 DNA reads TGCGCCAGCACCGAGGGGGGGAGGGCTAATGAAAAACTGTTTTTT. Translating gives CASTEGGRANEKLFF. The chain uses TRBV4-3 and TRBJ1-4; D might be TRBD1 (6 bases). The V and J ends lost 7 bases and 3 bases respectively, with 15 bases between them. The CDR3 spans 15 residues. Per the germline V gene, CDR1 is LGHNA and CDR2 is YSLEER.

This chain joins TRBV10-1 and TRBJ1-2; D is undetermined. Germline V gene sequence: CDR1 WNHNN, CDR2 SYGVQD (reference sequence). V shed 3 bases and J shed 4 bases, with 15 bases lying between them. This CDR3 comprises 15 residues. CDR3 sequence reads: CASSDRGRMSYGYTF. The CDR3 nucleotides are TGCGCCAGCAGTGACCGAGGGAGGATGAGCTATGGCTACACCTTC.

The rearrangement links TRBV2 to TRBJ1-4; D uncertain. The ends were cut back, 3 bases at V and 8 bases at J, with 10 bases in the middle. The length of the CDR3 is 13 residues. Germline V lookup: CDR1 SNHLY, CDR2 FYNNEI. Here the CDR3 DNA reads TGTGCCAGCAGTGATCATCCTCGGGAAAAACTGTTTTTT. Protein: CASSDHPREKLFF.

The genes are TRBV10-1 and TRBJ2-7; D is perhaps TRBD2 (6 bases). Trimming took 3 bases from V and 6 from J, leaving 18 bases between them. CDR1 and CDR2 (germline): WNHNN, SYGVQD (reference sequence). The CDR3 has 15 residues. This chain's CDR3 is CASSDPKTQGGEQYF. Here the CDR3 DNA reads TGCGCCAGCAGTGACCCCAAGACGCAGGGAGGCGAGCAGTACTTC.

V and J are TRBV6-6 and TRBJ1-5; the match to TRBD1 covers 7 bases. This CDR3 comprises 14 residues. In germline, CDR1 is MNHNY, CDR2 SVGAGI (reference sequence). V trimming: 6 bases; J trimming: 2 bases; junction bases outside the gene matches: 4. The CDR3 loop is CASRSTGGNQPQHF. The CDR3 DNA is TGTGCCAGCAGGTCAACAGGGGGCAATCAGCCCCAGCATTTT.

The chain joins TRBV7-2 to TRBJ2-3; 10 positions agree with TRBD2. Germline lookup yields CDR1 SGHTA and CDR2 FQGNSA. With 1 base clipped from V and 5 bases from J, the junction kept 6 bases outside the gene matches. The CDR3 covers 16 residues. The DNA for the CDR3 is TGTGCCAGCAGCTTAGAAGCGGGGGGGCCCGTAGATACGCAGTATTTT. Translation gives CASSLEAGGPVDTQYF.

This clone was seen a handful of times. The V and J genes are TRBV4-2 and TRBJ2-1; no firm D call. There are 18 residues in the CDR3. V lost 5 bases to trimming and J lost 0 bases, with 20 bases between them. Germline loops: CDR1 LGHNA, CDR2 YNFKEQ. CDR3 region: CASSLDSPLLSSYNEQFF. The CDR3 DNA reads TGTGCCAGCAGCTTAGACTCGCCCCTCTTAAGCTCCTACAATGAGCAGTTCTTC.

This chain links TRBV7-6 with TRBJ2-7; TRBD2 is a possible D gene (5 bases). The V and J ends lost 1 base and 9 bases respectively, with 13 bases between them. This CDR3 region has 13 residues. Per the germline V gene, CDR1 is SGHVS and CDR2 is FNYEAQ. CDR3 DNA sequence: TGTGCCAGCAGCTTAGTCGGCGTTGAGGGGCAGTACTTC. Its protein product is CASSLVGVEGQYF.

The chain has TRBV6-5 and TRBJ2-7, with a tentative D call TRBD2 (5 bases). The CDR3 contains 15 residues. Germline V CDR1 and CDR2: MNHEY, SVGAGI. The V end was cut by 6 bases, the J end by 1 base, with 16 bases between. CDR3 DNA: TGTGCCAGCAGCCGCTGGGCCCCGGGGTCCTACGAGCAGTACTTC. Its translation: CASSRWAPGSYEQYF.

This chain links TRBV7-2 with TRBJ2-1; 8 bases agree with TRBD2. V trimming: 4 bases; J trimming: 0 bases; junction bases outside the gene matches: 8. Germline-derived CDR1 and CDR2 are SGHTA and FQGNSA. The CDR3 runs to 17 residues. CDR3 coding DNA: TGTGCCAGCAGCTCCCCTCGAGCGGGGGCCTCCTACAATGAGCAGTTCTTC. Residues: CASSSPRAGASYNEQFF.